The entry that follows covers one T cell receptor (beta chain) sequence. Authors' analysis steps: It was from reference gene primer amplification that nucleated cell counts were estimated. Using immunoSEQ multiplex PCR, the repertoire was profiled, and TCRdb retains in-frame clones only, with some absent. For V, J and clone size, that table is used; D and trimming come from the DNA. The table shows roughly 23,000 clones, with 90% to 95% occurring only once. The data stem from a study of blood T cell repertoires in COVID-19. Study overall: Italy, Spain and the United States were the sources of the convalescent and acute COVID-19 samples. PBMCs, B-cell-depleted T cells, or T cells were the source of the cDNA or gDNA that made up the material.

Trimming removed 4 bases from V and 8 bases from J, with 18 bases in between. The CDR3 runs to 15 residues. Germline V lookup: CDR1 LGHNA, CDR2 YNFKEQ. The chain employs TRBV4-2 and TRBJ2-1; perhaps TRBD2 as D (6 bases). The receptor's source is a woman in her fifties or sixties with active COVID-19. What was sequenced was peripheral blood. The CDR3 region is CASSLPGGGADEQFF. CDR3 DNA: TGTGCCAGCAGCCTGCCTGGAGGCGGGGCGGATGAGCAGTTCTTC.